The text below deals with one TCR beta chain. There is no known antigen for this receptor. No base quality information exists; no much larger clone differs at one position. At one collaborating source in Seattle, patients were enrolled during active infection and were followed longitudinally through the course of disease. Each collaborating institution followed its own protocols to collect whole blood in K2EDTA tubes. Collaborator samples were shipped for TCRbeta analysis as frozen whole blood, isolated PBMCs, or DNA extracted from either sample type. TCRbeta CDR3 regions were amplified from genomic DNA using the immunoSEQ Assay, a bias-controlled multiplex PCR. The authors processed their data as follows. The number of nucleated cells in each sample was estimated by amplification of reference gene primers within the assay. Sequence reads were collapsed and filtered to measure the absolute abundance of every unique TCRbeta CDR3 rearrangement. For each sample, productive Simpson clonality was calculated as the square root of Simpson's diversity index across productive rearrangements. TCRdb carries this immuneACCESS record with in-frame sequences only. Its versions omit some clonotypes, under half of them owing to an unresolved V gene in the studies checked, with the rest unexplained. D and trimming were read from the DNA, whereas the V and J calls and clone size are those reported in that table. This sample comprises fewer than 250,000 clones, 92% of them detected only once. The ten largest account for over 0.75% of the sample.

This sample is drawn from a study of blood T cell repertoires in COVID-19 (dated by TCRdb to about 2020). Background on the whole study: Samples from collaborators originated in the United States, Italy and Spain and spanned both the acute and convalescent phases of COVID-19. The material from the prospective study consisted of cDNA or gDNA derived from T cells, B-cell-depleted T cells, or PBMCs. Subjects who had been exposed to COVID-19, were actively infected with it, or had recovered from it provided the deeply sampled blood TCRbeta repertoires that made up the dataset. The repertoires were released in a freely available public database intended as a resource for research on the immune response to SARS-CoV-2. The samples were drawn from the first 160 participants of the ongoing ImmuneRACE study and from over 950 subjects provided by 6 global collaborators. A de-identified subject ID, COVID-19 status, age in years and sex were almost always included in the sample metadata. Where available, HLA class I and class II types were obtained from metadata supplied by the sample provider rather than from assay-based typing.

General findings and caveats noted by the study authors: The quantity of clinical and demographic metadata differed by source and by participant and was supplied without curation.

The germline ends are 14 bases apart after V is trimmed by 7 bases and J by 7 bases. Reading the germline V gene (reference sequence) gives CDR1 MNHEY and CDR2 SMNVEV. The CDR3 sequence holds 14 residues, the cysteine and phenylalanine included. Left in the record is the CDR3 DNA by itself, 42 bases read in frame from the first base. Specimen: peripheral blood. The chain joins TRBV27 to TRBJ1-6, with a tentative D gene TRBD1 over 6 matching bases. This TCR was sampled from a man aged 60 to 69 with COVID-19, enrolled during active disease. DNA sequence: TGTGCCAGCACCCAGGACAGAGCGAATTCACCCCTCCACTTT. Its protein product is CASTQDRANSPLHF.